This T cell receptor (beta chain) was retrieved from a study of cytomegalovirus exposure and HLA in healthy donors. Study-level results: Subsequent analysis revealed that first-cohort TCR clusters tended to co-occur in the 130 or so validation repertoires.

With regard to this clone: What it binds is not known.

The V end was cut by 3 bases, the J end by 2 bases, with 19 bases between. Germline loops: CDR1 MGHRA, CDR2 YSYEKL. The length of the CDR3 is 18 residues. Produced via immunoSEQ multiplex PCR; TCRdb's table is partial and in-frame only. The data contain 150,000 to 200,000 clones, roughly nine tenths of them singletons. The specimen was PBMCs. The chain links TRBV4-1 to TRBJ2-2, with D possibly called TRBD1 or TRBD2 (7 bases each). The TCR sequence derives from a woman younger than 45 in good health and CMV-seronegative. For the CDR3, the DNA is TGCGCCAGCAGCCAGAGGGGGCCCGGGACTACTAACACCGGGGAGCTGTTTTTT. Translating it yields CASSQRGPGTTNTGELFF.